Below are 7 T cell receptor beta chains sequenced from a single sample in a study of CD8 T cells in ankylosing spondylitis. Whole-study results and caveats: Apparently characteristic of ankylosing spondylitis blood was a TCR beta motif (about 8 highly homologous variants).

Which antigens these TCRs recognize remains unknown. MiXCR, applied by TCRdb to the 5' RACE reads, yields one record per CDR3 protein. In the table there are some 700,000 distinct CDR3 sequences, about 20% of which are singletons. The sequenced sample consisted of blood, either unsorted or a sorted T cell fraction (not recorded which). The receptors come from a male donor with ankylosing spondylitis.

The V call is TRBV4-2, the J call TRBJ1-5; D unclear. The CDR3 contains 16 residues. CDR1 is LGHNA and CDR2 is YNFKEQ in the germline V gene. The germline V and J ends were trimmed by 0 bases and 0 bases, with 9 bases remaining between them. CDR3 bases: TGTGCCAGCAGCCAAGATAACGACTATAGCAATCAGCCCCAGCATTTT. It is translated as CASSQDNDYSNQPQHF.

The DNA for the CDR3 is TGTGCCACCAGCACCGGACAGGGGTTGACAGAAAAACTGTTTTTT. Translating gives CATSTGQGLTEKLFF. The rearrangement uses TRBV15 and TRBJ1-4; TRBD1 aligns across 9 bases. Germline trimming cut 4 bases from V and 8 bases from J; bases unmatched to any gene: 8. Germline V gene sequence: CDR1 LNHNV, CDR2 YYDKDF (reference sequence). The CDR3 has 15 amino acids. Together with reference TRBV15 and TRBJ1-4, the CDR3 gives the full variable domain: DAMVIQNPRYQVTQFGKPVTLSCSQTLNHNVMYWYQQKSSQAPKLLFHYYDKDFNNEADTPDNFQSRRPNTSFCFLDIRSPGLGDTAMYLCATSTGQGLTEKLFFGSGTQLSVL.

V is TRBV5-5 and J is TRBJ2-7, with a weak D call TRBD2 (5 bases). Looked up from germline, CDR1 is SGHKS and CDR2 is YYEKEE (reference sequence). The CDR3 is 14 amino acids. Trimming pared 5 bases from V and 1 base from J, leaving 13 bases between. As DNA, the CDR3 is TGTGCCAGCAGACCGAGGGCCGGGTCCTACGAGCAGTACTTC. This translates into CASRPRAGSYEQYF.

Ten or more counts support this clonotype. The J gene is TRBJ2-5, the V gene TRBV7-9; perhaps TRBD1 as D (5 bases). The germline V gene encodes CDR1 SEHNR and CDR2 FQNEAQ (reference sequence). There are 16 residues in the CDR3. Between the trimmed V and J ends, which lost 0 bases and 3 bases, there was a span of 14 bases. CDR3 sequence reads: CASSLAGQPPKETQYF. The CDR3 nucleotides are TGTGCCAGCAGCTTAGCGGGGCAGCCGCCCAAAGAGACCCAGTACTTC.

The chain employs TRBV12-3 or TRBV12-4 and TRBJ1-5; a possible D gene is TRBD1 (5 bases). V dropped 5 bases and J dropped 3 bases, with 14 bases sitting between them. The CDR3 runs 15 residues. CDR3 coding DNA: TGTGCCAGCAGTGCCCTTGCAGGGCTCAATCAGCCCCAGCATTTT. It codes for CASSALAGLNQPQHF.

This chain joins TRBV5-6 and TRBJ2-7; 8 bases are shared with TRBD1. This CDR3 comprises 13 residues. Germline trimming cut 7 bases from V and 7 bases from J; bases unmatched to any gene: 10. Germline V CDR1 and CDR2: SGHDT, YYEEEE. The DNA for the CDR3 is TGTGCCAGCGCCCGGACAGGGTTGGCGGAGCAGTACTTC. Translation gives CASARTGLAEQYF.

The CDR3 protein is CASSLVGSSGDEQFF. DNA of the CDR3: TGTGCCAGCAGCTTAGTGGGGTCTAGCGGCGATGAGCAGTTCTTC. The V gene is TRBV7-9, the J gene TRBJ2-1; 7 bases align to TRBD2. J gave up 8 bases and V 1 base, and 8 bases lay outside the gene matches. Germline loops: CDR1 SEHNR, CDR2 FQNEAQ (reference sequence). This CDR3 spans 15 amino acids.